The 5 T cell receptor beta chains below were found in one sample sequenced in a study of beta chain features in type 1 diabetes. Study-level points and caveats: All four CD4+ subsets from Type 1 diabetes patients carried moderately but significantly shorter TCRB CDR3s.

Sequenced material consisted of expressed TCRB transcripts (all of the isolated RNA was reverse transcribed). TCRdb keeps only in-frame clones here, not all; method: immunoSEQ multiplex PCR. The sample shows 300,000 or so clones, roughly 9% of them seen only once. These receptors are not linked to any known antigen. The source material was central memory CD4+ T cells from blood. The receptors come from a young man with type 1 diabetes.

This clone was counted between two and nine times. Other DNA sequences within the sample encode an identical CDR3. This chain joins TRBV20-1 and TRBJ2-7; 7 bases map to TRBD1. The V segment lost 5 bases and the J segment 3 bases; nucleotides outside the gene matches: 1. Per germline, CDR1 DFQATT and CDR2 SNEGSKA (reference sequence). The CDR3 contains 11 residues. CDR3 protein: CSAGDSYEQYF. The CDR3, as DNA: TGCAGTGCTGGGGACAGCTACGAGCAGTACTTC.

V and J are TRBV9 and TRBJ2-7, with D perhaps assigned TRBD1 or TRBD2 (5 bases each). The CDR3 runs 14 residues. Trimming took off 4 bases at V and 2 bases at J, with 13 bases between the two ends. In germline, CDR1 is SGDLS, CDR2 YYNGEE. For the CDR3, the DNA is TGTGCCAGCAGCTTCCGGGACGGGACCTACGAGCAGTACTTC. It translates to CASSFRDGTYEQYF.

This chain joins TRBV10-3 and TRBJ2-3; 8 bases fit TRBD2. Germline assignment: CDR1 ENHRY and CDR2 SYGVKD. V lost 4 bases to trimming and J lost 2 bases; unmatched junction nucleotides: 5. This CDR3 is 15 amino acids long. The DNA for the CDR3 is TGTGCCATCAGTGCCGGGCGGGGGGCCACAGATACGCAGTATTTT. It is translated as CAISAGRGATDTQYF.

The chain has TRBV10-2 and TRBJ1-1, with 8 bases lining up with TRBD1. Trimming removed 2 bases from V and 5 bases from J; junction bases left unmatched: 4. The CDR3 spans 14 residues. Looked up from germline, CDR1 is WSHSY and CDR2 is SAAADI. DNA of the CDR3: TGCGCCAGCAGTGAGCAGGGGGCTCGAACTGAAGCTTTCTTT. Translation: CASSEQGARTEAFF.

For this clone: Other DNA sequences within the sample encode an identical CDR3. This chain links TRBV7-2 with TRBJ1-2; D is uncertain. Germline V lookup: CDR1 SGHTA, CDR2 FQGNSA. Trimming removed 1 base at V and 8 bases at J, with 8 bases between. The CDR3 has 12 residues. This CDR3 is CASSLVSRGYTF. In nucleotides, the CDR3 is TGTGCCAGCAGCTTAGTATCTCGGGGCTACACCTTC.